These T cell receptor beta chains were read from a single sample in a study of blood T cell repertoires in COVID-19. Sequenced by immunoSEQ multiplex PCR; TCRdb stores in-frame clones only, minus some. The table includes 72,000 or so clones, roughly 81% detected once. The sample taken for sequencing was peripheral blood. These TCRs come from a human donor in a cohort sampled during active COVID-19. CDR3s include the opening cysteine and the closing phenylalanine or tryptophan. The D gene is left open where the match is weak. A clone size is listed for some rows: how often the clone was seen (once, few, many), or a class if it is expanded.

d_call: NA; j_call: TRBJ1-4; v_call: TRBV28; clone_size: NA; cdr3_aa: CASSSLDATNEKLFF; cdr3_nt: TGTGCCAGCAGTTCGCTAGACGCAACTAATGAAAAACTGTTTTTT
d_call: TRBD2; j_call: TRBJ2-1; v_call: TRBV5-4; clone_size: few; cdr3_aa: CASSGVAGMGNEQFF; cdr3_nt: TGTGCCAGCAGCGGGGTAGCGGGAATGGGCAATGAGCAGTTCTTC
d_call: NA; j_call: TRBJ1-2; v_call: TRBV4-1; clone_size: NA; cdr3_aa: CASRSGPLSPNYGYTF; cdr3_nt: TGCGCCAGCAGAAGTGGGCCCTTGTCCCCTAACTATGGCTACACCTTC
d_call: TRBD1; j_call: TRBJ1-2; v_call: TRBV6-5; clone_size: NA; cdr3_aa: CASSYGQGIGGYTF; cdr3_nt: TGTGCCAGCAGTTACGGACAGGGGATAGGAGGCTACACCTTC
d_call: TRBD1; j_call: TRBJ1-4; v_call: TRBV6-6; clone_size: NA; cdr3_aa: CASSYRDRVNEKLFF; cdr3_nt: TGTGCCAGCAGTTACCGGGACAGGGTGAATGAAAAACTGTTTTTT
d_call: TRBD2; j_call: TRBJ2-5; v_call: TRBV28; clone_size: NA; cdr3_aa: CASSLFPTSGYIQETQYF; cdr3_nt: TGTGCCAGCAGTTTATTCCCGACTAGCGGGTACATCCAAGAGACCCAGTACTTC
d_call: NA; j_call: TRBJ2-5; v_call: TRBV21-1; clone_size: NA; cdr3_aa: CASSKIPAGPQETQYF; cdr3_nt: TGTGCCAGCAGCAAAATCCCTGCAGGCCCCCAAGAGACCCAGTACTTC
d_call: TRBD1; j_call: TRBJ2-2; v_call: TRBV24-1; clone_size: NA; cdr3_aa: CATSDASGQGKTGELFF; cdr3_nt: TGTGCCACCAGTGACGCCTCGGGACAGGGGAAGACCGGGGAGCTGTTTTTT
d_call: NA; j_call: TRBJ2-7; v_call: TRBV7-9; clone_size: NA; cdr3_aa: CASSFGGSDRLGEQYF; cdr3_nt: TGTGCCAGCAGCTTTGGGGGGTCGGACCGCTTGGGAGAGCAGTACTTC
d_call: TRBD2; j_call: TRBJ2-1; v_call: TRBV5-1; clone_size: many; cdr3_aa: CASSWGTTSGRNNEQFF; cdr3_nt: TGCGCCAGCAGCTGGGGGACCACTAGCGGGAGGAATAATGAGCAGTTCTTC
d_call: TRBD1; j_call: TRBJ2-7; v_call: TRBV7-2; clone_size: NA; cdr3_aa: CASSTGETPYEQYF; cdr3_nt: TGTGCCAGCAGCACAGGGGAAACACCATACGAGCAGTACTTC
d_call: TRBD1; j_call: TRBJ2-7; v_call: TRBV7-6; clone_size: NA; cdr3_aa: CASSPTGQGHEQYF; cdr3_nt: TGTGCCAGCAGCCCGACCGGACAGGGGCACGAGCAGTACTTC
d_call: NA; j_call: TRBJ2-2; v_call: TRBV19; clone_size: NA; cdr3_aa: CASSDEGDTGELFF; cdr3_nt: TGTGCCAGTAGTGACGAGGGGGACACCGGGGAGCTGTTTTTT
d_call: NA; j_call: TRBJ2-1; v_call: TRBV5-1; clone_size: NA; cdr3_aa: CASSLVAGASYNEQFF; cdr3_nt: TGCGCCAGCAGCTTGGTCGCAGGGGCGTCCTACAATGAGCAGTTCTTC
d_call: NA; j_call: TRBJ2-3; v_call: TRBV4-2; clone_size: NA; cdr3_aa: CASSQGKGRDTQYF; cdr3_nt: TGTGCCAGCAGCCAAGGAAAGGGGCGAGATACGCAGTATTTT
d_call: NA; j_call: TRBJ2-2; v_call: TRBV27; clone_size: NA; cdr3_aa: CASSLYTANTGELFF; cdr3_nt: TGTGCCAGCAGTTTATACACAGCCAACACCGGGGAGCTGTTTTTT
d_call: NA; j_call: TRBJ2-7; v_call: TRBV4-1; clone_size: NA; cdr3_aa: CASSHPGRGGYEQYF; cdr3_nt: TGCGCCAGCAGCCACCCAGGTCGGGGAGGCTACGAGCAGTACTTC
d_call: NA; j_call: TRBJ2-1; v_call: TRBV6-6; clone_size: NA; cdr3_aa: CAVDTQFF; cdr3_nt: TGTGCAGTGGACACGCAGTTCTTC
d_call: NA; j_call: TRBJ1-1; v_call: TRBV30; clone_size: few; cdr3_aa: CAWSVTLNEAFF; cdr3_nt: TGTGCCTGGAGTGTTACACTAAATGAAGCTTTCTTT
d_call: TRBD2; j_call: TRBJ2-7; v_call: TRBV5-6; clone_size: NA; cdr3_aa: CASTPGLAGGYEQYF; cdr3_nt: TGTGCCAGCACTCCCGGTCTAGCGGGTGGGTACGAGCAGTACTTC
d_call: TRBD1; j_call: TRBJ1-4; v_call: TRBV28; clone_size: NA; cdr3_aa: CASSQRGSGQGSTNEKLFF; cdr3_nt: TGTGCCAGCAGCCAAAGGGGATCGGGACAGGGGTCGACTAATGAAAAACTGTTTTTT
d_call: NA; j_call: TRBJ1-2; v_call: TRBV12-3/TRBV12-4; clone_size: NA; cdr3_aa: CASSVQDLYGYTF; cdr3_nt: TGTGCCAGCAGTGTCCAGGACTTGTATGGCTACACCTTC
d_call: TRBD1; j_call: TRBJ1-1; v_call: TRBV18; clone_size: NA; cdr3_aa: CASSDRANTEAFF; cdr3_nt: TGTGCCAGCTCGGACAGGGCCAACACTGAAGCTTTCTTT
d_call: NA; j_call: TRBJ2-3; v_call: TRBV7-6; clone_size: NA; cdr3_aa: CASSLGTGSGGDTQYF; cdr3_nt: TGTGCCAGCAGCTTAGGTACAGGCAGTGGTGGGGATACGCAGTATTTT
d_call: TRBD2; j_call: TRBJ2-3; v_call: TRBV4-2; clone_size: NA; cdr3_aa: CASSQERWLAGVTDTQYF; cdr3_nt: TGTGCCAGCAGCCAAGAAAGGTGGCTAGCGGGAGTGACAGATACGCAGTATTTT
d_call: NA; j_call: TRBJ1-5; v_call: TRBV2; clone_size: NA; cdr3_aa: CASSGTMSNQPQHF; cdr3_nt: TGTGCCAGCAGTGGGACAATGAGCAATCAGCCCCAGCATTTT
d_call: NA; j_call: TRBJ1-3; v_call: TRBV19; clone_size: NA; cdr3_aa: CASTKALRTGNTIYF; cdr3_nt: TGTGCCAGTACCAAAGCCCTTCGCACTGGAAACACCATATATTTT
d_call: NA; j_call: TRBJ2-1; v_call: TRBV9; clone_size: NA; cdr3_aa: CASSVDWRAASSYNEQFF; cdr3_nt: TGTGCCAGCAGCGTAGACTGGAGGGCGGCTTCTTCCTACAATGAGCAGTTCTTC
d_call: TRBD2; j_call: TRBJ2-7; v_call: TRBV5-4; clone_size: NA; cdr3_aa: CASSPGTSGAEQYF; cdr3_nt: TGTGCCAGCAGCCCCGGGACTAGCGGGGCCGAGCAGTACTTC
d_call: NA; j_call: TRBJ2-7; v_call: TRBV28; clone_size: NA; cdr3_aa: CASMNWQGNSYEQYF; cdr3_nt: TGTGCCAGCATGAATTGGCAGGGGAATTCCTACGAGCAGTACTTC
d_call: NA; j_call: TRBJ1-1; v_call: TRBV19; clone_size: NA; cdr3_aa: CASSIGGWHTEAFF; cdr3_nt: TGTGCCAGTAGTATTGGGGGGTGGCACACTGAAGCTTTCTTT
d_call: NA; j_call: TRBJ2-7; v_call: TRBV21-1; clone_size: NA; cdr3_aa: CASSSPGDSYEQYF; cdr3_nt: TGTGCCAGCAGCTCCCCGGGAGACTCCTACGAGCAGTACTTC
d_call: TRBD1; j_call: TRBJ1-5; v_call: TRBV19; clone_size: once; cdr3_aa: CASRPLRTEGQVSNQPQHF; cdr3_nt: TGTGCCAGTAGACCGCTTCGGACGGAAGGACAGGTTAGCAATCAGCCCCAGCATTTT
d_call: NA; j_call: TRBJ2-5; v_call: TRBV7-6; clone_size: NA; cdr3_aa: CASSASPGGETQYF; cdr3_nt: TGTGCCAGCAGCGCCTCGCCAGGAGGGGAGACCCAGTACTTC
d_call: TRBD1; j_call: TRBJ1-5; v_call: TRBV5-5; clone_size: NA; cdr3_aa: CASSLRGQNQPQHF; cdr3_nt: TGTGCCAGCAGCTTGCGGGGACAGAATCAGCCCCAGCATTTT
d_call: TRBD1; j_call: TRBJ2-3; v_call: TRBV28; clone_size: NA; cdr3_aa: CASSRDSNTDTQYF; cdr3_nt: TGTGCCAGCAGTCGGGACAGCAACACAGATACGCAGTATTTT
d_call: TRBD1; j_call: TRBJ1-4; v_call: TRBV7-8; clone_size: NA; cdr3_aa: CASSSTTGYGSEKLFF; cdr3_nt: TGTGCCAGCAGCTCAACGACAGGGTACGGGAGTGAAAAACTGTTTTTT
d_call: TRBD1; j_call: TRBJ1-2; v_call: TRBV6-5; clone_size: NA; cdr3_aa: CASRPRGYDYGYTF; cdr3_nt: TGTGCCAGCAGGCCCAGGGGGTACGACTATGGCTACACCTTC
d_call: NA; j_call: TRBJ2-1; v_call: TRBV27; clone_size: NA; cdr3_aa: CASSLGPHRGGHNEQFF; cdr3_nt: TGTGCCAGCAGTTTAGGACCCCATAGGGGGGGACACAATGAGCAGTTCTTC
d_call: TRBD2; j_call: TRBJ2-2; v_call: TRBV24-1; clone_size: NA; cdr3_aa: CATSEGTSGRRAGELFF; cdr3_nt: TGTGCCACCAGTGAAGGGACTAGCGGGAGGCGGGCCGGGGAGCTGTTTTTT